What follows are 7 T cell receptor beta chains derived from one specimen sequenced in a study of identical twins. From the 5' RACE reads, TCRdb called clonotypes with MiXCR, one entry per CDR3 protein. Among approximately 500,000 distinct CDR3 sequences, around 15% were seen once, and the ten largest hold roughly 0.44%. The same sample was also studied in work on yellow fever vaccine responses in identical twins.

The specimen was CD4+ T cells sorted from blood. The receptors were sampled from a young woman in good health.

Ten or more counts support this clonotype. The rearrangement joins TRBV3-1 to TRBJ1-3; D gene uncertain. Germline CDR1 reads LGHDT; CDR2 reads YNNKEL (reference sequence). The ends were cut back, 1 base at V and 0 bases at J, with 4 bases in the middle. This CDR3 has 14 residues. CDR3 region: CASSQGHSGNTIYF. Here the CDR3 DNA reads TGTGCCAGCAGCCAAGGGCACTCTGGAAACACCATATATTTT.

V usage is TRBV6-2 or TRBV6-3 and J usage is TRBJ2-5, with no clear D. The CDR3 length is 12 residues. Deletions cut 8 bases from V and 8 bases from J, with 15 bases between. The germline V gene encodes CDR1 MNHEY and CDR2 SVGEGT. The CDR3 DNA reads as TGTGCCAGCCAGACGTGGCCCCCAACCCAGTACTTC. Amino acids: CASQTWPPTQYF.

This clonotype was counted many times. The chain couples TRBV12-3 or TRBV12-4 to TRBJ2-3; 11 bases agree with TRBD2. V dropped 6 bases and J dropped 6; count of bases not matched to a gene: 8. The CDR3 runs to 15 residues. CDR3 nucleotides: TGTGCCAGCAGCCTGGGCACTAGCGGGAGTGATACGCAGTATTTT. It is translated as CASSLGTSGSDTQYF.

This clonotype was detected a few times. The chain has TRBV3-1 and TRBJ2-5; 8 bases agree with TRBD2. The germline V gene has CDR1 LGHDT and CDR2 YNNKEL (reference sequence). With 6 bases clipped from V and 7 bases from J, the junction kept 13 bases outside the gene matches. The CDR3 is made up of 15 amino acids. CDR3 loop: CASSVPGLVRVTQYF. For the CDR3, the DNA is TGTGCCAGCAGTGTTCCGGGACTAGTTCGGGTGACCCAGTACTTC.

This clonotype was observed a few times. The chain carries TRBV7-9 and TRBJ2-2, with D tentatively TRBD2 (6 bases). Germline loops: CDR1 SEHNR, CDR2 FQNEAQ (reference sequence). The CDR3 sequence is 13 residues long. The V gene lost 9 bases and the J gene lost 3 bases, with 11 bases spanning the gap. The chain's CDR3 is CARGTPYTGELFF. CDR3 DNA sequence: TGTGCCAGGGGGACTCCCTACACCGGGGAGCTGTTTTTT.

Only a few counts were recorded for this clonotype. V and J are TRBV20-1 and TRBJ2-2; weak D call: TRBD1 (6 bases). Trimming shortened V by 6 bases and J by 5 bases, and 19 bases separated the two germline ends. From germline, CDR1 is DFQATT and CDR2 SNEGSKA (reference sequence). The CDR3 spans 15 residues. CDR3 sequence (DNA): TGCAGTGCAGAACTTCAGGGGCGAAGGACCGGGGAGCTGTTTTTT. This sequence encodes CSAELQGRRTGELFF.

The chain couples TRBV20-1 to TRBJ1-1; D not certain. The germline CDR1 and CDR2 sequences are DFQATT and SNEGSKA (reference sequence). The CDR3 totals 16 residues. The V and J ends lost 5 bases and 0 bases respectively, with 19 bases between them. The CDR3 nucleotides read TGCAGTGCTCAACCCTCCGGCGGAGTAATGAACACTGAAGCTTTCTTT. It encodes CSAQPSGGVMNTEAFF.